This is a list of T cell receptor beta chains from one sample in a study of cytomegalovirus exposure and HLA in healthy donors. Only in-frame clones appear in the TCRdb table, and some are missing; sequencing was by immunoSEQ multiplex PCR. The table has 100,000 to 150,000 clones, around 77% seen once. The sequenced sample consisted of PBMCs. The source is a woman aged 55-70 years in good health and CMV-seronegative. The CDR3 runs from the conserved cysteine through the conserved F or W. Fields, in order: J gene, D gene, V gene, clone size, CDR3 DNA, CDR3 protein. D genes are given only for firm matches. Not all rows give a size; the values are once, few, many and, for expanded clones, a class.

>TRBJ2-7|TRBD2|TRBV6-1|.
TGTGCCAGCAGTGGGGTTCTCCCCCGGACTAGCGGGGGGTATCACTACGAGCAGTACTTC
CASSGVLPRTSGGYHYEQYF
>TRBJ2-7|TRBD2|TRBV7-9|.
TGTGCCAGCAGCTTAGTCGGGCGGGGGACCTACGAGCAGTACTTC
CASSLVGRGTYEQYF
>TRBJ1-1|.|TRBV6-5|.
TGTGCCAGCAGTTTGAGACAGGCTCGGGCTGAAGCTTTCTTT
CASSLRQARAEAFF
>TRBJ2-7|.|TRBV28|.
TGTGCCAGCAACCCTATTAACGAGCAGTACTTC
CASNPINEQYF
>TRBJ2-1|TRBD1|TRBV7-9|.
TGTGCCAGCAGCTTAATGAGGACAGGGACCTACAATGAGCAGTTCTTC
CASSLMRTGTYNEQFF
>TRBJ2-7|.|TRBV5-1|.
TGCGCCAGCAGCCCTAACGGGGGTCCCTACGAGCAGTACTTC
CASSPNGGPYEQYF
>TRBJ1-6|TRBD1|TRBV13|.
TGTGCCAGCAGCACGGGACAGGGAAATTCACCCCTCCACTTT
CASSTGQGNSPLHF
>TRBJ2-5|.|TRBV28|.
TGTGCCAGCAGTTCAGGGTCTCGGGAGACCCAGTACTTC
CASSSGSRETQYF
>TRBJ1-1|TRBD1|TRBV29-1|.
TGCAGCGTTGACGGGGACAGGGGTTACGGGGACACTGAAGCTTTCTTT
CSVDGDRGYGDTEAFF
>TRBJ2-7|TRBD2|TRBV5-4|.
TGTGCCAGCAGCCCTCCCCTCGGGACTACCTACGAGCAGTACTTC
CASSPPLGTTYEQYF
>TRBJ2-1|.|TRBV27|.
TGTGCCAGCAGCGGTCGAACATCCGGCTACAGCTCCTACAATGAGCAGTTCTTC
CASSGRTSGYSSYNEQFF
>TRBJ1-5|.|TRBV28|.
TGTGCCAGCAGAAAGGTACATACAGGAAATAGCAATCAGCCCCAGCATTTT
CASRKVHTGNSNQPQHF
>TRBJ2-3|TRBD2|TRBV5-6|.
TGTGCCAGCAGCCTCCGATTGAGTAGCGGGCTGGTTGATACGCAGTATTTT
CASSLRLSSGLVDTQYF
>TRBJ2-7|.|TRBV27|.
TGTGCCAGCAGTTATTCGACGGGAGACGACGAGCAGTACTTC
CASSYSTGDDEQYF
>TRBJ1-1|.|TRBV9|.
TGTGCCAGCAGCTCCGGAGGAAGGGAAGCTTTCTTT
CASSSGGREAFF
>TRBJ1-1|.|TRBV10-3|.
TGTGCCGTCACCGCAGGGTTGGACACTGAAGCTTTCTTT
CAVTAGLDTEAFF
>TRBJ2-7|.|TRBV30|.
TGTGCCTGGAGTGTTTCCGGCTACGAGCAGTACTTC
CAWSVSGYEQYF
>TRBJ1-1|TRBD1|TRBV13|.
TGTGCCAGCAGCCCGCGGACAGGGGCCACTGAAGCTTTCTTT
CASSPRTGATEAFF
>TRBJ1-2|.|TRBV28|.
TGTGCCAGCAAAGTCCCGACTGGGGGCTACACCTTC
CASKVPTGGYTF
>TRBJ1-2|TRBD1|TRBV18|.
TGTGCCAGCTCCCTAACTCCGGACAGGGAGAGCGGCTACACCTTC
CASSLTPDRESGYTF
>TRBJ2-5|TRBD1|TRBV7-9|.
TGTGCCAGCAGCTCAACCGACAGGGGGCTAGAAGAGACCCAGTACTTC
CASSSTDRGLEETQYF
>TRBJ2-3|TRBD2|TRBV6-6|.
TGTGCCAGCAGTTACCGGACTAGCGGGGGAGGTAATACGCAGTATTTT
CASSYRTSGGGNTQYF
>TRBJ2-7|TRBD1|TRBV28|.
TGTGCCAGCAGTTTTTTACTGGGACAGGGGCTGTGGGACGAGCAGTACTTC
CASSFLLGQGLWDEQYF
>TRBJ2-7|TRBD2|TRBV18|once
TGTGCCAGCTCACCTCCGGGACTAGCGGGGGGCGTAAGGGAGCAGTACTTC
CASSPPGLAGGVREQYF
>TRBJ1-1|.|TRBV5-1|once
TGCGCCAGCAGCTCACAGGGTGCGGGCACTGAAGCTTTCTTT
CASSSQGAGTEAFF
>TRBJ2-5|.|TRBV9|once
TGTGCCAGCAGCGTAGGAGAGGGAGACCCGGGGGAGACCCTGTACTTC
CASSVGEGDPGETLYF